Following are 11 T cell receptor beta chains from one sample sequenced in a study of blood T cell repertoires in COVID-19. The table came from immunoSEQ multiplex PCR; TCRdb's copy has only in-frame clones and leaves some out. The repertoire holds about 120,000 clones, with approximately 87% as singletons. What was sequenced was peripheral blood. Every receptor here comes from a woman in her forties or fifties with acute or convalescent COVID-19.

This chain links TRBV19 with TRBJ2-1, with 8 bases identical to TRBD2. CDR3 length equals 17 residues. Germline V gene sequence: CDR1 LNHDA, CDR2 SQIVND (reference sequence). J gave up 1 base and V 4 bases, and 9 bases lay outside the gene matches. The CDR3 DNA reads TGTGCCAGTAGTAAGGGACTAGTGGGAGGTTCCTACAATGAGCAGTTCTTC. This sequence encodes CASSKGLVGGSYNEQFF.

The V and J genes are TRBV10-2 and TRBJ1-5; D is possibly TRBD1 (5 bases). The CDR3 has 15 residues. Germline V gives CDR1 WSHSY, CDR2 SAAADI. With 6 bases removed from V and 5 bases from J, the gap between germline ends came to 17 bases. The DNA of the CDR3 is TGCGCCAGCAGAGGGCCAGGAAGGGGCGATCAGCCCCAGCATTTT. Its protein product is CASRGPGRGDQPQHF.

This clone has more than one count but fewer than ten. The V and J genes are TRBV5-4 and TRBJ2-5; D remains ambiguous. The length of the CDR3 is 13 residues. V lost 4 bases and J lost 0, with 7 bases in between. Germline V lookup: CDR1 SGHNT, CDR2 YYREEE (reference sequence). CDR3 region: CASSRVDQETQYF. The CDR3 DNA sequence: TGTGCCAGCAGCCGGGTAGACCAAGAGACCCAGTACTTC. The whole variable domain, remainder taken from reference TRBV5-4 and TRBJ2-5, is ETGVTQSPTHLIKTRGQQVTLRCSSQSGHNTVSWYQQALGQGPQFIFQYYREEENGRGNFPPRFSGLQFPNYSSELNVNALELDDSALYLCASSRVDQETQYFGPGTRLLVL.

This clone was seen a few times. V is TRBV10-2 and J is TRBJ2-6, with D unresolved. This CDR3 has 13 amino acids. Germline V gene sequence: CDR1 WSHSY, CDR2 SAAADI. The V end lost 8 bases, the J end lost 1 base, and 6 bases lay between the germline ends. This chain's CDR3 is CASEESGANVLTF. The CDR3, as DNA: TGCGCCAGCGAAGAGTCTGGGGCCAACGTCCTGACTTTC.

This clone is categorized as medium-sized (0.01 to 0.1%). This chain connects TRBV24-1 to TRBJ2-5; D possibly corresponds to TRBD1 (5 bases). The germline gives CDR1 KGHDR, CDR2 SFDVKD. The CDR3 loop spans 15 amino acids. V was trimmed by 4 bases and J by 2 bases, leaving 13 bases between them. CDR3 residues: CATSEGLGAQETQYF. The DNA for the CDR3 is TGTGCCACCAGTGAGGGGCTAGGGGCACAAGAGACCCAGTACTTC.

Here the CDR3 reads CASILGGEAFF. The CDR3 DNA reads as TGTGCCAGTATCCTAGGGGGAGAAGCTTTCTTT. The V gene is TRBV19, the J gene TRBJ1-1; weak D call: TRBD1 (6 bases). The ends were cut back, 7 bases at V and 8 bases at J, with 11 bases in the middle. CDR3 length: 11 amino acids. CDR1 and CDR2 (germline): LNHDA, SQIVND (reference sequence).

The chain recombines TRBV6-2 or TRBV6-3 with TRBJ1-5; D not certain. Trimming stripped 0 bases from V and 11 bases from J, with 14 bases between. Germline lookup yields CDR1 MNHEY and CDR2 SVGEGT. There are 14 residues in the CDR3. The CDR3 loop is CASSYSLTGLSQHF. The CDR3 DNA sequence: TGTGCCAGCAGTTACTCTTTGACGGGATTGTCCCAGCATTTT.

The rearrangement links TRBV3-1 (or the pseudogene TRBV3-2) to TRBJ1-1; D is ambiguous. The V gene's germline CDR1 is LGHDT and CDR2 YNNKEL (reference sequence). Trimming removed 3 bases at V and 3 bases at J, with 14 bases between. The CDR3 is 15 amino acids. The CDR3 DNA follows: TGTGCCAGCAGCCATGGGATCCGGCGGGACACTGAAGCTTTCTTT. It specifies CASSHGIRRDTEAFF.

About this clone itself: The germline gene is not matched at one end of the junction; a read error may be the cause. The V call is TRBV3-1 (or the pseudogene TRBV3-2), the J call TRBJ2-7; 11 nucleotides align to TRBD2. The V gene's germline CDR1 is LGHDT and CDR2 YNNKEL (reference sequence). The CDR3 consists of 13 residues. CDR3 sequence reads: CASSQVGSGGVFF. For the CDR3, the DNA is TGTGCCAGCAGCCAAGTTGGTAGCGGGGGGGTATTCTTC.

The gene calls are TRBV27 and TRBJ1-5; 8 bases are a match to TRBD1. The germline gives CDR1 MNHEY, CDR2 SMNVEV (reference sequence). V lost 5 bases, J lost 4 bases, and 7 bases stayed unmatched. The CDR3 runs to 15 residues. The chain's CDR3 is CASSTGGRGNQPQHF. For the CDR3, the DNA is TGTGCCAGCAGTACAGGGGGAAGAGGGAATCAGCCCCAGCATTTT.

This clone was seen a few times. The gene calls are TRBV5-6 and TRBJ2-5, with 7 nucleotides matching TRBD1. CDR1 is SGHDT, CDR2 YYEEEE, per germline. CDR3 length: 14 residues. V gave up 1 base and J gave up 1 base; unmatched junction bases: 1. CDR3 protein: CASSLSGGQETQYF. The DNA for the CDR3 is TGTGCCAGCAGCTTGTCAGGGGGCCAAGAGACCCAGTACTTC.